The T cell receptor beta chain under discussion was sequenced for a study of T cells in Graves' hyperthyroidism and ophthalmopathy. The sample, blood from the first hyperthyroidism diagnosis, precedes any ophthalmopathy symptoms. This clonotype was picked up many times. TCR beta CDR3 regions were amplified from RNA. The HTBI primer set was used in a first-round RT-PCR of the TCR CDR3. TCRdb passed the multiplex PCR reads through MiXCR, listing each CDR3 protein once. The data show some 350,000 distinct CDR3 sequences, about a sixth seen once. The CDR3 covers 15 residues. With 5 bases removed from V and 3 bases from J, the gap between germline ends came to 17 bases. Germline V lookup: CDR1 MDHEN, CDR2 SYDVKM.

Sequenced: blood. The source is a woman aged 18-29 years with Graves' hyperthyroidism that later progressed to Graves' ophthalmopathy. The V call is TRBV28, the J call TRBJ2-7; D may correspond to TRBD1 or TRBD2 (7 bases each). In DNA form, the CDR3 reads TGTGCCAGCAGTCAAGACAGGGAGGGGAGCTACGAGCAGTACTTC. It encodes CASSQDREGSYEQYF.